These 31 T cell receptor beta chains originate from one sample sequenced in a study of T cells after yellow fever vaccination. TCRdb recomputed calls from the 5' RACE reads with MiXCR, one row per CDR3 protein. The data contain approximately 160,000 distinct CDR3 sequences, about a tenth of them singletons. The sequenced sample was CD8+ T cells sorted from PBMCs, obtained 45 days after the yellow fever booster vaccination. All receptors come from a man aged 18 to 29 who received the YFV17D yellow fever vaccine.

V gene TRBV20-1 combines with J gene TRBJ1-1; TRBD1 matches at 11 bases. This CDR3 comprises 15 residues. V was pared by 4 bases and J by 5 bases, with 9 bases of the junction left unmatched. Germline CDR1 is DFQATT and CDR2 is SNEGSKA (reference sequence). The CDR3 bases are TGCAGTGCTATAATCCGGGACAGGGGGGGGACTGAAGCTTTCTTT. Its protein product is CSAIIRDRGGTEAFF.

This clonotype turned up a few times. The J gene is TRBJ2-5, the V gene TRBV11-2; D uncertain. The germline CDR1 and CDR2 sequences are SGHAT and FQNNGV. This CDR3 has 14 amino acids. V lost 1 base and J lost 7, with 13 bases in between. CDR3 nucleotide sequence: TGTGCCAGCAGCTTAGTAGTCGGCCCGGGGACCCAGTACTTC. It yields the protein CASSLVVGPGTQYF.

This clonotype has just a few counts. The chain combines TRBV9 with TRBJ2-5; 7 bases agree with TRBD1. In germline, CDR1 is SGDLS, CDR2 YYNGEE. The CDR3 sequence is 15 residues long. Trimming took 2 bases from V and 4 from J; bases not matched to a gene: 8. The CDR3 nucleotides are TGTGCCAGCAGCGTGGGGGCCGACAGGGTAGAGACCCAGTACTTC. It yields the protein CASSVGADRVETQYF.

This clonotype turned up a few times. V is TRBV18 and J is TRBJ1-2, with unresolved D. The germline V gene has CDR1 KGHSH and CDR2 LQKENI. This CDR3 contains 14 residues. Trimming took 2 bases from V and 8 from J, leaving 15 bases between them. Written as DNA, the CDR3 is TGTGCCAGCTCACCAAGATCCACCCTGGGGGGCTACACCTTC. Protein sequence: CASSPRSTLGGYTF.

V gene TRBV6-5 combines with J gene TRBJ2-5; 9 bases line up with TRBD2. V lost 6 bases and J lost 1; bases outside the gene matches: 21. The germline V gene encodes CDR1 MNHEY and CDR2 SVGAGI. The CDR3 extends over 20 amino acids. This CDR3 reads CASRIERFTGPSGVQETQYF. In DNA form, the CDR3 reads TGTGCCAGCAGGATCGAACGATTTACAGGTCCTAGCGGGGTCCAAGAGACCCAGTACTTC.

This clonotype showed up just a few times. The rearrangement uses TRBV4-2 and TRBJ2-1; D perhaps matches TRBD2 (5 bases). The CDR3 consists of 17 residues. Germline loops: CDR1 LGHNA, CDR2 YNFKEQ. V lost 2 bases and J 7 bases, leaving 21 bases between the germline ends. The CDR3 region is CASSQIGDTNTGNEQFF. CDR3 DNA sequence: TGTGCCAGCAGCCAAATCGGGGATACAAATACGGGGAATGAGCAGTTCTTC.

DNA of the CDR3: TGTGCCAGCAGCTCCTTGAGGGGTGAAGACAGGGGGAACTATGGCTACACCTTC. As protein: CASSSLRGEDRGNYGYTF. The gene calls are TRBV7-9 and TRBJ1-2, with TRBD1 matching 9 bases. This CDR3 region has 18 residues. The germline gives CDR1 SEHNR, CDR2 FQNEAQ (reference sequence). J gave up 2 bases and V 4 bases, and 14 bases lay outside the gene matches.

The chain is built from TRBV7-9 and TRBJ2-1; D is ambiguous. The CDR3 has 12 amino acids. Germline values: CDR1 SEHNR, CDR2 FQNEAQ (reference sequence). V was pared by 0 bases and J by 10 bases, with 7 bases between. CDR3 sequence (DNA): TGTGCCAGCAGCTTAGCCCTCGGCGAGCAGTTCTTC. It yields the protein CASSLALGEQFF.

This clonotype was observed a handful of times. This chain's CDR3 is CASSWTDSYEQYV. Written as DNA, the CDR3 is TGTGCCAGCAGCTGGACAGATTCCTACGAGCAGTACGTC. This chain uses TRBV7-2 with TRBJ2-7; a possible D gene is TRBD1 (6 bases). The CDR3 loop spans 13 amino acids. Germline-derived CDR1 and CDR2 are SGHTA and FQGNSA. The V and J ends lost 4 bases and 1 base respectively, with 8 bases between them.

This clonotype was seen a handful of times. This rearrangement joins TRBV4-3 to TRBJ2-3; 9 positions match TRBD1. The CDR3 contains 16 residues. Looked up from germline, CDR1 is LGHNA and CDR2 is YSLEER. The V gene end was trimmed by 0 bases and the J gene end by 2 bases; junction bases not matched to a gene: 3. CDR3 bases: TGCGCCAGCAGCCAAGATTCACAGGGGGCCACAGATACGCAGTATTTT. It translates to CASSQDSQGATDTQYF.

The V and J genes are TRBV19 and TRBJ2-3; D uncertain. Germline loops: CDR1 LNHDA, CDR2 SQIVND (reference sequence). The CDR3 extends over 13 amino acids. The V and J ends lost 3 bases and 1 base respectively, with 5 bases between them. The CDR3 reads CASSMTRTDTQYF. The CDR3 DNA sequence: TGTGCCAGTAGTATGACTCGCACAGATACGCAGTATTTT.

The chain recombines TRBV6-6 with TRBJ2-3; 10 bases agree with TRBD2. The CDR3 sequence is 17 residues long. Germline V gene data show CDR1 as MNHNY and CDR2 as SVGAGI (reference sequence). With V trimmed by 5 bases and J by 2 bases, 10 bases remained unmatched. CDR3 DNA: TGTGCCAGCAGTCGAAGAATAGCGGGGGGCCTCACAGATACGCAGTATTTT. As protein: CASSRRIAGGLTDTQYF.

The genes are TRBV4-2 and TRBJ1-2, with D possibly TRBD1 on 6 matching bases. The CDR3 contains 15 residues. Germline CDR1 and CDR2: LGHNA and YNFKEQ. Trimming stripped 0 bases from V and 5 bases from J, with 13 bases between. CDR3 region: CASSQEGGPVYGYTF. The CDR3 DNA sequence: TGTGCCAGCAGCCAAGAGGGGGGGCCGGTGTATGGCTACACCTTC.

The J gene is TRBJ2-3, the V gene TRBV9, with 16 bases identical to TRBD2. This CDR3 contains 17 residues. V was clipped by 4 bases and J by 6 bases; unmatched bases: 8. Germline-derived CDR1 and CDR2 are SGDLS and YYNGEE. The CDR3 bases are TGTGCCAGCAGCCCCGGGACTAGCGGGGGGGCCAGGGATACGCAGTATTTT. Its translation is CASSPGTSGGARDTQYF.

This clonotype has just a few counts. The chain couples TRBV20-1 to TRBJ2-7, with D possibly being TRBD1 or TRBD2 (5 bases each). With 1 base removed from V and 3 bases from J, the gap between germline ends came to 13 bases. Germline CDR1 reads DFQATT; CDR2 reads SNEGSKA (reference sequence). The length of the CDR3 is 14 residues. CDR3 nucleotides: TGCAGTGCTAGAGCCTCGGGGCTAGTCTACGAGCAGTACTTC. Protein product: CSARASGLVYEQYF.

This clonotype has more than one count but fewer than ten. The J gene is TRBJ2-2, the V gene TRBV5-1, with D tentatively TRBD1 (6 bases). Looked up from germline, CDR1 is SGHRS and CDR2 is YFSETQ. The V end lost 0 bases, the J end lost 2 bases, and 8 bases lay between the germline ends. This CDR3 has 15 residues. Written as DNA, the CDR3 is TGCGCCAGCAGCTTGGAACAGGGAAACACCGGGGAGCTGTTTTTT. Protein product: CASSLEQGNTGELFF.

The chain is built from TRBV6-1 and TRBJ2-3, with D unclear. The CDR3 is 17 amino acids. V was pared by 0 bases and J by 5 bases, with 18 bases between. Germline assignment: CDR1 MNHNS and CDR2 SASEGT. The CDR3 protein is CASSEAQGFVGGDTQYF. CDR3 sequence (DNA): TGTGCCAGCAGTGAAGCGCAAGGGTTCGTAGGTGGAGATACGCAGTATTTT.

The chain carries TRBV5-1 and TRBJ2-7; D is perhaps TRBD1 or TRBD2 (6 bases each). Germline values: CDR1 SGHRS, CDR2 YFSETQ. Trimming left V 7 bases short and J 2 bases short, with 16 bases between. The CDR3 runs 14 residues. This CDR3 reads CASGESGATYEQYF. CDR3 nucleotides: TGCGCCAGCGGAGAATCGGGGGCTACCTACGAGCAGTACTTC.

The rearrangement links TRBV7-9 to TRBJ1-4; TRBD1 aligns across 9 bases. The CDR3 contains 12 residues. Germline CDR1 reads SEHNR; CDR2 reads FQNEAQ (reference sequence). With 7 bases clipped from V and 8 bases from J, the junction kept 2 bases outside the gene matches. The CDR3 DNA is TGTGCCAGCACCACAGGGGGCGAAAAACTGTTTTTT. It yields the protein CASTTGGEKLFF.

This clonotype was observed at least ten times. J is TRBJ2-5 and V is TRBV15; D remains ambiguous. Germline-derived CDR1 and CDR2 are LNHNV and YYDKDF (reference sequence). The CDR3 covers 15 residues. V dropped 5 bases and J dropped 5 bases, with 18 bases sitting between them. CDR3 amino acids: CATSPRPRNGETQYF. Written as DNA, the CDR3 is TGTGCCACCAGCCCCCGGCCACGTAACGGGGAGACCCAGTACTTC.

The chain recombines TRBV7-3 with TRBJ2-1; 7 bases are a match to TRBD2. V was pared by 4 bases and J by 6 bases, with 6 bases of the junction left unmatched. The CDR3 extends over 14 amino acids. Germline assignment: CDR1 SGHTA and CDR2 FQGTGA. The CDR3 DNA follows: TGTGCCAGCAGCTCTCGGGCTAGCGGCAATGAGCAGTTCTTC. Translation gives CASSSRASGNEQFF.

This clonotype was counted a few times. The chain combines TRBV9 with TRBJ2-7; 7 bases line up with TRBD1. CDR1 is SGDLS, CDR2 YYNGEE, per germline. The CDR3 is 15 amino acids. Trimming removed 0 bases from V and 4 bases from J; junction bases left unmatched: 7. The CDR3 here is CASSVGSGGSYEQYF. The CDR3 DNA reads TGTGCCAGCAGCGTAGGTTCAGGGGGATCGTACGAGCAGTACTTC.

The chain is built from TRBV5-4 and TRBJ2-7; D is possibly TRBD1 (6 bases). Germline loops: CDR1 SGHNT, CDR2 YYREEE (reference sequence). V was shortened by 5 bases and J by 1 base, with 7 bases between the two germline ends. This CDR3 has 12 amino acids. This CDR3 reads CASSGQSYEQYF. CDR3 bases: TGTGCCAGCAGTGGACAGTCCTACGAGCAGTACTTC.

The chain combines TRBV4-1 with TRBJ1-2, with TRBD1 identical over 10 bases. The V gene's germline CDR1 is MGHRA and CDR2 YSYEKL. This CDR3 is 15 amino acids long. J gave up 3 bases and V 3 bases, and 4 bases lay outside the gene matches. The CDR3 spells CASSQDRGGYYGYTF. The CDR3 nucleotides read TGCGCCAGCAGCCAGGACAGGGGGGGATACTATGGCTACACCTTC.

The J gene is TRBJ2-5, the V gene TRBV7-6, with unresolved D. The CDR3 is made up of 15 amino acids. The V end lost 3 bases, the J end lost 0 bases, and 11 bases lay between the germline ends. From germline, CDR1 is SGHVS and CDR2 FNYEAQ. The CDR3 here is CASSLRTRYQETQYF. The CDR3 nucleotides are TGTGCCAGCAGCTTGCGTACCCGATACCAAGAGACCCAGTACTTC.

The genes are TRBV7-8 and TRBJ2-7; TRBD2 matches 9 bases. This CDR3 has 16 amino acids. The germline V gene encodes CDR1 SGHVS and CDR2 FQNEAQ. J lost 3 bases, V lost 5 bases, and 11 bases had no gene match. CDR3 region: CASSQLPGLAYYEQYF. The CDR3 DNA reads TGTGCCAGCAGCCAACTCCCGGGACTAGCCTACTACGAGCAGTACTTC. Full variable domain (rest looked up from reference TRBV7-8 and TRBJ2-7): GAGVSQSPRYKVAKRGQDVALRCDPISGHVSLFWYQQALGQGPEFLTYFQNEAQLDKSGLPSDRFFAERPEGSVSTLKIQRTQQEDSAVYLCASSQLPGLAYYEQYFGPGTRLTVT.

The chain links TRBV6-6 to TRBJ2-7; perhaps TRBD1 as D (5 bases). Germline lookup yields CDR1 MNHNY and CDR2 SVGAGI (reference sequence). This CDR3 has 16 residues. V was cut by 6 bases and J by 3 bases, with 21 bases left in between. The CDR3 sequence: CASSPFITGNHYEQYF. In DNA, the CDR3 is TGTGCCAGCAGCCCTTTCATAACAGGAAACCACTACGAGCAGTACTTC.

The genes are TRBV11-2 and TRBJ2-3, with TRBD2 matching over 15 bases. This CDR3 has 19 residues. Germline assignment: CDR1 SGHAT and CDR2 FQNNGV. The V and J ends lost 5 bases and 4 bases, in that order; junction bases with no gene match: 13. In DNA form, the CDR3 reads TGTGCCAGCAGCCCCGGGACTAGCGGGGGGCTATCCGCCCCAGATACGCAGTATTTT. It is translated as CASSPGTSGGLSAPDTQYF.

This CDR3 is CATVIQGANGYTF. The CDR3 nucleotides are TGTGCCACCGTTATACAGGGTGCTAATGGCTACACCTTC. The rearrangement links TRBV6-5 to TRBJ1-2; a possible D gene is TRBD1 (6 bases). The germline V and J ends were trimmed by 10 bases and 6 bases, with 18 bases remaining between them. CDR1 is MNHEY, CDR2 SVGAGI, per germline. The CDR3 length is 13 residues.

This clonotype was detected a few times. This sequence joins TRBV11-2 and TRBJ1-2; no firm D call. Looked up from germline, CDR1 is SGHAT and CDR2 is FQNNGV. The V and J ends lost 0 bases and 0 bases respectively, with 11 bases between them. The CDR3 loop spans 16 amino acids. CDR3 nucleotides: TGTGCCAGCAGCTTAGATTCTCGGTGGACTAACTATGGCTACACCTTC. This sequence encodes CASSLDSRWTNYGYTF.

This clonotype was picked up a small number of times. This chain joins TRBV12-3 or TRBV12-4 and TRBJ2-1; TRBD1 matches at 9 bases. The CDR3 consists of 13 residues. V dropped 8 bases and J dropped 6; count of bases not matched to a gene: 5. CDR3 residues: CASRGQGINEQFF. For the CDR3, the DNA is TGTGCCAGCCGGGGACAGGGCATCAATGAGCAGTTCTTC.